Listed below are T cell receptor beta chains from one sample, sequenced in a study of human T cells and chemical hapten exposure. One entry per CDR3 protein results from TCRdb running MiXCR on the RACE reads. The top ten clones hold about 6% of a sample with a few hundred thousand distinct CDR3 sequences, about 6% of them seen once. The source was whole blood, collected in connection with sensitization to the hapten diphenylcyclopropenone (DPC). The receptors originated from a woman aged 18-30 years with alopecia areata. Some clones in this sample may be carry-over from other donors' samples. Each CDR3 is given without its conserved first and last residue.

CDR3: ASSSGQGEADTQY; V: TRBV6-2/TRBV6-3; length: 13
CDR3: ASSFSSGLRHRLNEQF; V: TRBV7-2; length: 16
CDR3: ASSSGLSTGNTIY; V: TRBV28; length: 13
CDR3: ASSYRDGHTGELF; V: TRBV11-2; length: 13
CDR3: ASSYVGQANTEAF; V: TRBV5-4; length: 13
CDR3: ASSPRVSGRTQDTQY; V: TRBV18; length: 15
CDR3: ASSEVRSETQY; V: TRBV2; length: 11
CDR3: ATTGQANTGELF; V: TRBV5-1; length: 12
CDR3: ASSSLSGSNTGELF; V: TRBV12-3/TRBV12-4; length: 14
CDR3: ASSQAIGPNYGYT; V: TRBV4-3; length: 13
CDR3: ASSPYPENNEQF; V: TRBV6-1; length: 12
CDR3: AIGTGNSSPLH; V: TRBV10-3; length: 11
CDR3: ATSEQGGPGELF; V: TRBV24-1; length: 12
CDR3: SVDSSWDTEAF; V: TRBV29-1; length: 11
CDR3: ASSPPWSGGDTEAF; V: TRBV18; length: 14
CDR3: AISETTGASHGYT; V: TRBV10-3; length: 13
CDR3: ASSQGTSTDTQY; V: TRBV3-1; length: 12
CDR3: SARDQSVGRAGNTIY; V: TRBV20-1; length: 15
CDR3: ASSALRSRGGLETQY; V: TRBV27; length: 15
CDR3: ASSRSTGGATEAF; V: TRBV12-3/TRBV12-4; length: 13
CDR3: SVDEAGGPTGELF; V: TRBV29-1; length: 13
CDR3: ASSVVDGESYGYT; V: TRBV9; length: 13
CDR3: SGGNRGPSSYNEQF; V: TRBV20-1; length: 14
CDR3: ASSLSGRGNEKLF; V: TRBV11-2; length: 13
CDR3: ASSYSSKYEQY; V: TRBV6-5; length: 11
CDR3: ASSLRTEWESSGNTIY; V: TRBV11-2; length: 16
CDR3: AGRQEVWDTQY; V: TRBV2; length: 11
CDR3: ASSFPWGATSSTDTQY; V: TRBV7-9; length: 16
CDR3: ASSASTGGANQPQH; V: TRBV7-2; length: 14
CDR3: SASAGAGATDTQY; V: TRBV20-1; length: 13
CDR3: ASSPNWGVQETQY; V: TRBV7-8; length: 13
CDR3: ASSLGAGGPGTQY; V: TRBV7-9; length: 13
CDR3: ASSFSWEQF; V: TRBV28; length: 9
CDR3: ASTRQGAGVLVTDTQY; V: TRBV19; length: 16
CDR3: ATSTQDRVIIQPQH; V: TRBV15; length: 14
CDR3: ASSVAGINEKLF; V: TRBV9; length: 12
CDR3: ASSQEDRDSTYEQY; V: TRBV4-3; length: 14
CDR3: ASTRDLNYNEQF; V: TRBV5-6; length: 12
CDR3: ASSPEVAFYT; V: TRBV7-9; length: 10
CDR3: ASSIFIFGDGANYGYT; V: TRBV19; length: 16
CDR3: ASRGQTSNQPQH; V: TRBV2; length: 12
CDR3: ASSLAGNEQF; V: TRBV5-1; length: 10
CDR3: ASSQQGAMGTEAF; V: TRBV5-4; length: 13
CDR3: ASSPSTGTGNTIY; V: TRBV9; length: 13